This T cell receptor (beta chain) was sequenced during a study of blood T cell repertoires in COVID-19. As for the study in general: Some COVID-19 samples were acute and others convalescent; all came from the United States, Italy and Spain.

Under the authors' procedure: By means of reference gene primer amplification, nucleated cell counts were estimated. TCRdb keeps only in-frame clones here, not all; method: immunoSEQ multiplex PCR. V, J and clone size derive from that table, while D and trimming were established from the DNA sequence. The sample includes roughly 200,000 clones, around 84% of them seen just once. This CDR3 comprises 13 residues. Germline trimming cut 6 bases from V and 5 bases from J; bases unmatched to any gene: 5. Germline V gene lookup returns CDR1 MNHEY and CDR2 SVGEGT. Sequenced sample: peripheral blood. The origin of this receptor is an elderly woman with acute or convalescent COVID-19. The rearrangement uses TRBV6-2 or TRBV6-3 and TRBJ1-1; 8 nucleotides match TRBD1. CDR3 coding DNA: TGTGCCAGCAGCGTGGACAGGGCTACTGAAGCTTTCTTT. It is translated as CASSVDRATEAFF.